A selection of T cell receptor beta chains follows, all from one sample in a study of tissue T cells after allogeneic stem cell transplantation. This table comes from immunoSEQ multiplex PCR, and its TCRdb copy is limited to in-frame clones, with some not included. There are several thousand clones in the sample; more than 60% occur only once, and approximately 14% lies in the top ten. Sample: skin, taken at autopsy. Every receptor here comes from a male patient of 60 years or more with steroid-refractory graft-versus-host disease after an allogeneic stem cell transplant. A subset of T cells may come from the graft donor. CDR3s include the opening cysteine and the closing phenylalanine or tryptophan. D genes are given only for firm matches. The size of a clone is reported for some rows only, either as once, few or many, or as a class for expanded clones.

.	TRBV29-1	TRBD1	TRBJ2-7	TGCAGCGTTCTGGCAGGGGGCGGTCAGGGGACTGGGTTCTACGAGCAGTACTTC	CSVLAGGGQGTGFYEQYF
.	TRBV4-2	.	TRBJ2-1	TGTGCCAGCAGCCGGCCTGCGGCCATTGACAATGAGCAGTTCTTC	CASSRPAAIDNEQFF
.	TRBV7-2	.	TRBJ1-5	TGTGCCAGCAGCCTTTCGGGTAGTAAAAATCAGCCCCAGCATTTT	CASSLSGSKNQPQHF
.	TRBV6-2/TRBV6-3	.	TRBJ2-1	TGTGCCAGCAGTTACGTCAATGGGGACAATGAGCAGTTCTTC	CASSYVNGDNEQFF
.	TRBV7-3	.	TRBJ2-2	TGTGCCAGCAGCTCCGGGAACACCGGGGAGCTGTTTTTT	CASSSGNTGELFF
.	TRBV28	TRBD1	TRBJ1-5	TGTGCCAGCAGTTTAGGGACAGGGGGGCGAGTGAGCAATCAGCCCCAGCATTTT	CASSLGTGGRVSNQPQHF
.	TRBV24-1	.	TRBJ1-4	TGTGCCACCAGTGGTGTCAATGAAAAACTGTTTTTT	CATSGVNEKLFF
few	TRBV24-1	TRBD2	TRBJ2-3	TGTGCCACCAGTGATTTTACTAGCGGGGGGGCCATGGATACGCAGTATTTT	CATSDFTSGGAMDTQYF
.	TRBV15	.	TRBJ2-5	TGTGCCACCAGCAGAACCAGGGAAGGGCGAGAGACCCAGTACTTC	CATSRTREGRETQYF
.	TRBV3-1/TRBV3-2	.	TRBJ2-7	TGTGCCAGCAGCCTTGGGGGTCCCTACGAGCAGTACTTC	CASSLGGPYEQYF
.	TRBV4-1	.	TRBJ2-2	TGCGCCAGCAGCCGGGCCCAAGGGGGGGCCAACACCGGGGAGCTGTTTTTT	CASSRAQGGANTGELFF
.	TRBV7-9	.	TRBJ2-1	TGTGCCAGCAGCCGAGGATTTGGGACGTTTAATGAGCAGTTCTTC	CASSRGFGTFNEQFF
large	TRBV5-6	.	TRBJ1-1	TGTGCCAGCAGCCTACTGACCCTAAACACTGAAGCTTTCTTT	CASSLLTLNTEAFF
.	TRBV4-2	.	TRBJ1-2	TGTGCCAGCAGCCAAGGTGGGGAGGGGTATGGCTACACCTTC	CASSQGGEGYGYTF
.	TRBV30	TRBD1	TRBJ1-2	TGTGCCTGGACCACAGGGGGGGAGATCTATGGCTACACCTTC	CAWTTGGEIYGYTF
.	TRBV7-9	.	TRBJ2-3	TGTGCCAGCAGCCAGAGAGACGCGGCCGCGAGAGATACGCAGTATTTT	CASSQRDAAARDTQYF
.	TRBV24-1	TRBD1	TRBJ2-3	TGTGCCACCAGTGTCGGGTACGCTGGACAGGGCCTACCAGATACGCAGTATTTT	CATSVGYAGQGLPDTQYF
.	TRBV19	.	TRBJ2-1	TGTGCCAGTAGTATAGTAGGCGGGGAACTCTCCTACAATGAGCAGTTCTTC	CASSIVGGELSYNEQFF
.	TRBV7-6	.	TRBJ2-4	TGTGGAGGCAGCTCTCGTAGTTCCGTGCATCTAGCCAAAAACATTCAGTACTTC	CGGSSRSSVHLAKNIQYF
.	TRBV30	TRBD2	TRBJ2-3	TGTGCCTGGAGTGGGGTGACTAGCGGGGGAACAGATACGCAGTATTTT	CAWSGVTSGGTDTQYF
.	TRBV12-3/TRBV12-4	TRBD1	TRBJ1-1	TGTGCCAGCAGTTTAGCAGGGGGCGCTTTGTTCTTT	CASSLAGGALFF
few	TRBV19	TRBD1	TRBJ1-2	TGTGCCAGTAGTAGGGACAGGGGACCCGATGGCTACACCTTC	CASSRDRGPDGYTF
.	TRBV27	.	TRBJ2-5	TGTGCCAGCAGTATAATAGCGTGGGAGACCCAGTACTTC	CASSIIAWETQYF
.	TRBV10-2	.	TRBJ2-7	TGCGCCAGCATAAGTAGGAACTCCTACGAGCAGTACTTC	CASISRNSYEQYF
.	TRBV29-1	.	TRBJ2-5	TGCAGCGCGAAAGGTGCGGGCGAGGTAGAGACCCAGTACTTC	CSAKGAGEVETQYF
.	TRBV28	.	TRBJ1-3	TGTGCCAGCAGTTTAGACTACAGCTACACTGGAAACACCATATATTTT	CASSLDYSYTGNTIYF
.	TRBV7-9	.	TRBJ1-1	TGTGCCAGCAGCTTACCCGAGGGGGGAGTTGGGAACACTGAAGCTTTCTTT	CASSLPEGGVGNTEAFF